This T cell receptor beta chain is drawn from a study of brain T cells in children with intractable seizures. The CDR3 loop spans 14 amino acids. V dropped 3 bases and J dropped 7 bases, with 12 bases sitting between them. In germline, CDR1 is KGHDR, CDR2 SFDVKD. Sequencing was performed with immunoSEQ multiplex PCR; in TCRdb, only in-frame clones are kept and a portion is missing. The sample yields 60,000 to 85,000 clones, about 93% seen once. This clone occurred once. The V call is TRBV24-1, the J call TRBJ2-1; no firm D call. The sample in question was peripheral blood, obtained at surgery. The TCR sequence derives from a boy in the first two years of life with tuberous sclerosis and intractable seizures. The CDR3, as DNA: TGTGCCACCAGTGATCGGCAGGCGCTTAATGAGCAGTTCTTC. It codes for CATSDRQALNEQFF.